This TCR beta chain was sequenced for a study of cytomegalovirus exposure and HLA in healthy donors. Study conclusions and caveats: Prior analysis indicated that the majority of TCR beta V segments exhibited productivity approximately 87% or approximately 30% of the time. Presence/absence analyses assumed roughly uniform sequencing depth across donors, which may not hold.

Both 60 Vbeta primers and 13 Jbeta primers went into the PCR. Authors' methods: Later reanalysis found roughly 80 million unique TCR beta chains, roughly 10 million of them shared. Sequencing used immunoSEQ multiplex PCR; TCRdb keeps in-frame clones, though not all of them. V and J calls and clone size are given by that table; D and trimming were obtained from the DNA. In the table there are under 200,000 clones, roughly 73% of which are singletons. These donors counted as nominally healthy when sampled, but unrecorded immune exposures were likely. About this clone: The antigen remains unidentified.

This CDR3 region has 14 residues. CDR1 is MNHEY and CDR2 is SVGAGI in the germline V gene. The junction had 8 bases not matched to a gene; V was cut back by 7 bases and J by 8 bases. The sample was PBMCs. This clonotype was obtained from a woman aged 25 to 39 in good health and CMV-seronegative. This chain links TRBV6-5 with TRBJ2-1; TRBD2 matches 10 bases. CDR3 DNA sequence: TGTGCCAGCACAGTAATAGCGGGAGGCTATGAGCAGTTCTTC. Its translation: CASTVIAGGYEQFF.